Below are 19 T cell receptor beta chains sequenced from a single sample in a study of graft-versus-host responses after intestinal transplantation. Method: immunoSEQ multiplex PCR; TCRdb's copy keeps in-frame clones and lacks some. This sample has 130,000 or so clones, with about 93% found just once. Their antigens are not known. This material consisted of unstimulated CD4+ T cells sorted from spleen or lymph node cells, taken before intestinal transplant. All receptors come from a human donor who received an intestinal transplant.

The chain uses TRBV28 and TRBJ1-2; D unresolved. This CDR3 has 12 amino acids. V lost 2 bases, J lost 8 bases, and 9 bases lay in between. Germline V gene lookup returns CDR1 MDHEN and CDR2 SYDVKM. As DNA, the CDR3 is TGTGCCAGCAGTTTAATGCCGGTGGGCTACACCTTC. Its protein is CASSLMPVGYTF.

CDR3 residues: CASSLDLLPNEQFF. In DNA, the CDR3 is TGCGCCAGCAGCTTGGATCTCCTGCCCAATGAGCAGTTCTTC. The gene calls are TRBV5-1 and TRBJ2-1; D gene ambiguous. Germline assignment: CDR1 SGHRS and CDR2 YFSETQ. V was pared by 0 bases and J by 6 bases, with 10 bases between. The CDR3 is 14 residues long.

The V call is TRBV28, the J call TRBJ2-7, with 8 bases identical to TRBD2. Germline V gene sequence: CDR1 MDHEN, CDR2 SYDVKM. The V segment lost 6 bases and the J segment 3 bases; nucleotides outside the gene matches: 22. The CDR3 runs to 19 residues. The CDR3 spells CASRLPAGPAGERRYEQYF. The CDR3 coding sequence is TGTGCCAGCAGGTTACCCGCGGGGCCAGCGGGAGAACGTCGCTACGAGCAGTACTTC.

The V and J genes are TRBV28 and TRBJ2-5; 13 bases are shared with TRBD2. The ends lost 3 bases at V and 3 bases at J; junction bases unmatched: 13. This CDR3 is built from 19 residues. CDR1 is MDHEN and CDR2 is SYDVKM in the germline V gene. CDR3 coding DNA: TGTGCCAGCAGTTTGCCCGGCCGACTACTAGCGGGAGGGGAAGAGACCCAGTACTTC. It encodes CASSLPGRLLAGGEETQYF.

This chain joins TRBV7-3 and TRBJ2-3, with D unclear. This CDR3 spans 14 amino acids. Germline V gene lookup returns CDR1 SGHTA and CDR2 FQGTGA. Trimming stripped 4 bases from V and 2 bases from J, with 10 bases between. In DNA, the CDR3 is TGTGCCAGCAGCTCTAACCACGCCACAGATACGCAGTATTTT. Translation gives CASSSNHATDTQYF.

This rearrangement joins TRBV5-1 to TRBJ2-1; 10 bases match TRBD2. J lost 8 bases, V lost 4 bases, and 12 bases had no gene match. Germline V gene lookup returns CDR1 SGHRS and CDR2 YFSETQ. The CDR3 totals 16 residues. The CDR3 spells CASSLSSGSIVHEQFF. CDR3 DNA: TGCGCCAGCAGCCTCTCTAGCGGGAGTATTGTCCATGAGCAGTTCTTC.

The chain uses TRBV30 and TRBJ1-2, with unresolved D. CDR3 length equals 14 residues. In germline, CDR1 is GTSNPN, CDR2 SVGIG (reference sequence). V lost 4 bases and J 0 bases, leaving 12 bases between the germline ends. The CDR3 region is CAWNEVLANYGYTF. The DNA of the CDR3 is TGTGCCTGGAACGAGGTTTTAGCTAACTATGGCTACACCTTC. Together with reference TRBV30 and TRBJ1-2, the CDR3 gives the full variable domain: SQTIHQWPATLVQPVGSPLSLECTVEGTSNPNLYWYRQAAGRGLQLLFYSVGIGQISSEVPQNLSASRPQDRQFILSSKKLLLSDSGFYLCAWNEVLANYGYTFGSGTRLTVV.

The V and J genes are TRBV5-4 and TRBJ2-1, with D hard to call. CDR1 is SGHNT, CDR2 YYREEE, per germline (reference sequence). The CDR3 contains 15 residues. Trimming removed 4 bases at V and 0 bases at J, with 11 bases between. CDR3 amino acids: CASSGWAYSYNEQFF. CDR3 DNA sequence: TGTGCCAGCAGCGGGTGGGCTTACTCCTACAATGAGCAGTTCTTC.

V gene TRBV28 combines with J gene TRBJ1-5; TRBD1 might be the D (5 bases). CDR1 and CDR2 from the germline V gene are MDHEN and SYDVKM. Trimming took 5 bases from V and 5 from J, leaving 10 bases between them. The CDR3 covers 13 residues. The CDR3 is CASSPKGYQPQHF. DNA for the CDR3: TGTGCCAGCAGTCCCAAGGGGTATCAGCCCCAGCATTTT.

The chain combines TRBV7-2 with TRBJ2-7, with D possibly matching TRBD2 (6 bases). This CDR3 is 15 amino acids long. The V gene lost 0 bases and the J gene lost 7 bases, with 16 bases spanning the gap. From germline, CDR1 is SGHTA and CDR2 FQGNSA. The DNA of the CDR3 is TGTGCCAGCAGCTTAGCTAGCGGCACCTTATGGGAGCAGTACTTC. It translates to CASSLASGTLWEQYF.

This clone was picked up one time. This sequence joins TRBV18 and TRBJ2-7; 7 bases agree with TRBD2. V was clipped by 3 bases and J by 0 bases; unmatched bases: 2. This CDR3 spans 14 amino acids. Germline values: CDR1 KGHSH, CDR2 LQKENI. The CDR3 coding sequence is TGTGCCAGCTCACCCCGGGAGGCCTCCTACGAGCAGTACTTC. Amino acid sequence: CASSPREASYEQYF. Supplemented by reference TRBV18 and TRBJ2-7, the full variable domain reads NAGVMQNPRHLVRRRGQEARLRCSPMKGHSHVYWYRQLPEEGLKFMVYLQKENIIDESGMPKERFSAEFPKEGPSILRIQQVVRGDSAAYFCASSPREASYEQYFGPGTRLTVT.

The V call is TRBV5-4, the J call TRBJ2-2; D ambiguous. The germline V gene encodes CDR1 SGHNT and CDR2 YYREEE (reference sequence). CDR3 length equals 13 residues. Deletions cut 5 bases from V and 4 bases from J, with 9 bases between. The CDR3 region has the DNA TGTGCCAGCAGTTCGTCGAGCACCGGGGAGCTGTTTTTT. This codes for CASSSSSTGELFF.

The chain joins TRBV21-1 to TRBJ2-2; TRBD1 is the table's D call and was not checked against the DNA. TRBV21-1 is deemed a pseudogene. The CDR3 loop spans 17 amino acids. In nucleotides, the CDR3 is TGTGCCAGCAGCAAAAGAAGCAGGGAAGGGAACACCGGGGAGCTGTTTTTT. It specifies CASSKRSREGNTGELFF.

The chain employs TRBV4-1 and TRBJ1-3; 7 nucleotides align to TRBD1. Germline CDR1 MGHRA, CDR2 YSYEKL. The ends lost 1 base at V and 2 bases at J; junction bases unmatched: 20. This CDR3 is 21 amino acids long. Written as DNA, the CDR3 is TGCGCCAGCAGCCAAGCTTCGACAGGGCTTTTACCCGATCAGGCTGGAAACACCATATATTTT. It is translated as CASSQASTGLLPDQAGNTIYF.

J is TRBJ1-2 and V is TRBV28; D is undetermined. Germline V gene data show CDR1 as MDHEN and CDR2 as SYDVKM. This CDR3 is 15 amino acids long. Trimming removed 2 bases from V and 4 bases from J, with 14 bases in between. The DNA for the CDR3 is TGTGCCAGCAGTTTAGGGGAGGGAGGGCTCTATGGCTACACCTTC. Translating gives CASSLGEGGLYGYTF.

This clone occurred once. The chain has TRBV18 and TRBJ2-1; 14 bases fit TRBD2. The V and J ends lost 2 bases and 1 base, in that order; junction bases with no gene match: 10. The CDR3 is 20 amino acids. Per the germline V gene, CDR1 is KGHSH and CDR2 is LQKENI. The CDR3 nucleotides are TGTGCCAGCTCACCAATAGGACTAGCGGGAGGTTCAAATTCCTACAATGAGCAGTTCTTC. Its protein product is CASSPIGLAGGSNSYNEQFF.

CDR3 residues: CASSQDPSYEQYF. In DNA, the CDR3 is TGTGCCAGCAGCCAGGACCCCTCCTACGAGCAGTACTTC. V and J are TRBV5-4 and TRBJ2-7; D call uncertain. This CDR3 has 13 residues. V was pared by 4 bases and J by 0 bases, with 8 bases between. Germline V gene data show CDR1 as SGHNT and CDR2 as YYREEE (reference sequence).

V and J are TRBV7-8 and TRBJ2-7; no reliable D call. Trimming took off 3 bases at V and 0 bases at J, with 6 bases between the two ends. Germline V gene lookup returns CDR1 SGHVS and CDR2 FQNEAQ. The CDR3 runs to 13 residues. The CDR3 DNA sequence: TGTGCCAGCAGCTTCCCAGTCTCCTACGAGCAGTACTTC. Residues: CASSFPVSYEQYF.

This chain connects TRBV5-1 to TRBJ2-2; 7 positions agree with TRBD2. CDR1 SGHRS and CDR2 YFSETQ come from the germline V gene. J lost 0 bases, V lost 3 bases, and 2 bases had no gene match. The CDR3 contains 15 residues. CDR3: CASSSGGANTGELFF. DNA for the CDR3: TGCGCCAGCAGCTCGGGGGGAGCGAACACCGGGGAGCTGTTTTTT.